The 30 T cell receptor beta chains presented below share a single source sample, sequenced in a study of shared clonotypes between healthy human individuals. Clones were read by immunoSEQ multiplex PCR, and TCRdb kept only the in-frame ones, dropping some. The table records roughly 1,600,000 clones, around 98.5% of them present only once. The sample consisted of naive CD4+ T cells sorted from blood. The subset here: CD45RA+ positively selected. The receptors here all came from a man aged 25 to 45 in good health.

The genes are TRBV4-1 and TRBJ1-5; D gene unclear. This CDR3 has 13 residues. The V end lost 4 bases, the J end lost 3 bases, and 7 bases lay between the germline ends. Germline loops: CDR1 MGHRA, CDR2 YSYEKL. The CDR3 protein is CASSPTNNQPQHF. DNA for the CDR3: TGCGCCAGCAGCCCAACGAACAATCAGCCCCAGCATTTT.

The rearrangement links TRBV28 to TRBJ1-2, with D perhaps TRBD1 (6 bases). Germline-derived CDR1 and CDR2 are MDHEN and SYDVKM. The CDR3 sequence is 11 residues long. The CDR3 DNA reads TGTGCTACAGGGTTTTTATATGGCTACACCTTC. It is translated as CATGFLYGYTF.

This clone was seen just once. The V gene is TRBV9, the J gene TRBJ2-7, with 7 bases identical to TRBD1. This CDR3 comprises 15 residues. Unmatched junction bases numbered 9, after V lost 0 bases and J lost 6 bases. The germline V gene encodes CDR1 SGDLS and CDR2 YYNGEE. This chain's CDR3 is CASSVDPTGFSEQYF. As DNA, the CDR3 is TGTGCCAGCAGCGTAGACCCGACAGGGTTCTCCGAGCAGTACTTC.

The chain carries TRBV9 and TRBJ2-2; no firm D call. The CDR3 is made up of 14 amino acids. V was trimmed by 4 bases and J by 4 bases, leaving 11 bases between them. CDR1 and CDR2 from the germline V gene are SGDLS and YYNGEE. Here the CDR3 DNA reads TGTGCCAGCAGCCGAGGAAGGGTCACCGGGGAGCTGTTTTTT. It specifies CASSRGRVTGELFF.

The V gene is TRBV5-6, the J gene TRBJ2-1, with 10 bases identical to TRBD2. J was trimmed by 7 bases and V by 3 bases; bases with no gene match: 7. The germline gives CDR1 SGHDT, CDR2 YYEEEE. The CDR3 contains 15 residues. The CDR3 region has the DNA TGTGCCAGCAGCTCCGCTAGCGGGAGTACGAATGAGCAGTTCTTC. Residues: CASSSASGSTNEQFF.

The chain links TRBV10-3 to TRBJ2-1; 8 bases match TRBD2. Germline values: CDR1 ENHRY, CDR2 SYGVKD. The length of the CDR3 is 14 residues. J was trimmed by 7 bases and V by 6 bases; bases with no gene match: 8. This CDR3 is CAISGRAVGNEQFF. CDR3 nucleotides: TGTGCCATCAGCGGGAGGGCAGTGGGGAATGAGCAGTTCTTC.

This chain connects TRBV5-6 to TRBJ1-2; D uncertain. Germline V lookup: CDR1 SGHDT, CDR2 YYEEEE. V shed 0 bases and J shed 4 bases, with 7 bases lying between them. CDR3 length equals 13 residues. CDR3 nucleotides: TGTGCCAGCAGCTTGGGAGTAACCTATGGCTACACCTTC. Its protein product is CASSLGVTYGYTF.

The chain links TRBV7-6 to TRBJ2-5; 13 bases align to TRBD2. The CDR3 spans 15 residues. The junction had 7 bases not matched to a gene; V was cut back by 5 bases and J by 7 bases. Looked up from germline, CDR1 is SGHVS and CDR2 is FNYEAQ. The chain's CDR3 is CASSPGLAGEATQYF. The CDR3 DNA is TGTGCCAGCAGCCCCGGACTAGCGGGAGAGGCGACCCAGTACTTC.

CDR3 protein: CASSPGRLAGVYEQYF. In DNA, the CDR3 is TGTGCCAGCAGCCCTGGGCGACTAGCGGGAGTATACGAGCAGTACTTC. The chain combines TRBV2 with TRBJ2-7, with 12 bases fitting TRBD2. In germline, CDR1 is SNHLY, CDR2 FYNNEI. CDR3 length equals 16 residues. Losses at the gene ends were 6 bases for V and 4 bases for J; bases not matched to a gene: 10. The entire variable domain, with the rest obtained from reference TRBV2 and TRBJ2-7, is as follows: EPEVTQTPSHQVTQMGQEVILRCVPISNHLYFYWYRQILGQKVEFLVSFYNNEISEKSEIFDDQFSVERPDGSNFTLKIRSTKLEDSAMYFCASSPGRLAGVYEQYFGPGTRLTVT.

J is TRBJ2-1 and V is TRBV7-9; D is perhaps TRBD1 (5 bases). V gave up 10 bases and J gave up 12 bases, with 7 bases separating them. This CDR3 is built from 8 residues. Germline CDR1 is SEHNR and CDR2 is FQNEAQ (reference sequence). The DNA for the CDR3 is TGTGCCACGCAGGGGCAGTTCTTC. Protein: CATQGQFF.

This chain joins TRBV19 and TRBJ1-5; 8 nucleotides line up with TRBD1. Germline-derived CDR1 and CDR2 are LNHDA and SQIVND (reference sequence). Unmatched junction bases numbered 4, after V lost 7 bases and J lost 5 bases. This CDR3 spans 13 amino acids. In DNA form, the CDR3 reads TGTGCCAGTAAAGGACAGGGACATCAGCCCCAGCATTTT. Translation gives CASKGQGHQPQHF. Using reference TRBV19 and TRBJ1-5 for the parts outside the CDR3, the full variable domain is DGGITQSPKYLFRKEGQNVTLSCEQNLNHDAMYWYRQDPGQGLRLIYYSQIVNDFQKGDIAEGYSVSREKKESFPLTVTSAQKNPTAFYLCASKGQGHQPQHFGDGTRLSIL.

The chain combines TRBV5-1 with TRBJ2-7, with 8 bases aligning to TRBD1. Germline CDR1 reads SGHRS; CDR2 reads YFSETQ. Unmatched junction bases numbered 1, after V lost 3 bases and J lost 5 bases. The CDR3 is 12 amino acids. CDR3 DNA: TGCGCCAGCAGCTGGACAGGGAACGAGCAGTACTTC. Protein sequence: CASSWTGNEQYF.

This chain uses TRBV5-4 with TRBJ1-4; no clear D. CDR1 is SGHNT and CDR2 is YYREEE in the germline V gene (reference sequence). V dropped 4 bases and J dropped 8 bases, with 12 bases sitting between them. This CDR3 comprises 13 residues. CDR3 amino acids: CASSRDEGEKLFF. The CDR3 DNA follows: TGTGCCAGCAGCCGGGATGAAGGGGAAAAACTGTTTTTT.

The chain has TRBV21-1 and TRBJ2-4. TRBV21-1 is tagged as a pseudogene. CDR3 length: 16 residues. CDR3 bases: TGTGCCAGCAGCAACCCCGGGACGTTAGCCAAAAACATTCAGTACTTC. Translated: CASSNPGTLAKNIQYF.

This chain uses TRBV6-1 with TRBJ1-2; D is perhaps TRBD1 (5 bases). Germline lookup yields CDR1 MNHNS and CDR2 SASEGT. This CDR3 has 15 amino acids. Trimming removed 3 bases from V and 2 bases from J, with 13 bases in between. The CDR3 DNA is TGTGCCAGCAGTGAGGGGCAGCTGCGGAACTATGGCTACACCTTC. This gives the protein CASSEGQLRNYGYTF.

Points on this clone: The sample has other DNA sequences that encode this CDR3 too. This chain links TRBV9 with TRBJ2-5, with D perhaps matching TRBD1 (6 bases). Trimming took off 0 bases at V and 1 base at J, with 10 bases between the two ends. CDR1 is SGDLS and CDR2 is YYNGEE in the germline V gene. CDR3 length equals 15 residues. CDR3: CASSVASGAQETQYF. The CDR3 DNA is TGTGCCAGCAGCGTAGCATCAGGGGCCCAAGAGACCCAGTACTTC.

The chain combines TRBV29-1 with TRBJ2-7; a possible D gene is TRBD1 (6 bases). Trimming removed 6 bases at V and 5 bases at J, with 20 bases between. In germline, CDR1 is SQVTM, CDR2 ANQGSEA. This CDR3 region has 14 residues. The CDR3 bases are TGCAGCGTAGCCCCCATTACAGGGATTCACGAGCAGTACTTC. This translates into CSVAPITGIHEQYF.

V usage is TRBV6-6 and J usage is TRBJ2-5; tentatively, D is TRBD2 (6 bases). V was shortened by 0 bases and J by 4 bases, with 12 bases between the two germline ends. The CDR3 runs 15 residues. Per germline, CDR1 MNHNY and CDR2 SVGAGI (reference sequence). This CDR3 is CASSYSLGGGETQYF. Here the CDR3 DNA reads TGTGCCAGCAGTTACTCGTTGGGGGGTGGAGAGACCCAGTACTTC.

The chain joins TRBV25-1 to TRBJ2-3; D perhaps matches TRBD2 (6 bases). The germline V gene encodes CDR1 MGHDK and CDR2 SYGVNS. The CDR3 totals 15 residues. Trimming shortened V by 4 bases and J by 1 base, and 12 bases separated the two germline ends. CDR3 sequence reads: CASSGRDFGTDTQYF. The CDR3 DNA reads TGTGCCAGCAGTGGCCGGGACTTTGGCACAGATACGCAGTATTTT. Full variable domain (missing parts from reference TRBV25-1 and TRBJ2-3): EADIYQTPRYLVIGTGKKITLECSQTMGHDKMYWYQQDPGMELHLIHYSYGVNSTEKGDLSSESTVSRIRTEHFPLTLESARPSHTSQYLCASSGRDFGTDTQYFGPGTRLTVL.

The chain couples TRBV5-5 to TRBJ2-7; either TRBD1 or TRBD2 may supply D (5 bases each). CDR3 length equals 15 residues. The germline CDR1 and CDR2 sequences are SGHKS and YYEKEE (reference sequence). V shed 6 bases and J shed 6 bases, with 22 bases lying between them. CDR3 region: CASTPRWGTDTEQYF. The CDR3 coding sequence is TGTGCCAGCACCCCCCGCTGGGGGACCGATACCGAGCAGTACTTC.

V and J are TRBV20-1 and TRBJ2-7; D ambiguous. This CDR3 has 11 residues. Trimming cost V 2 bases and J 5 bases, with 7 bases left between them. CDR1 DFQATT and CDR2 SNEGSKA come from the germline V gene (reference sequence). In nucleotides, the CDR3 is TGCAGTGCTAGACCCCCCCACGAGCAGTACTTC. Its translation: CSARPPHEQYF.

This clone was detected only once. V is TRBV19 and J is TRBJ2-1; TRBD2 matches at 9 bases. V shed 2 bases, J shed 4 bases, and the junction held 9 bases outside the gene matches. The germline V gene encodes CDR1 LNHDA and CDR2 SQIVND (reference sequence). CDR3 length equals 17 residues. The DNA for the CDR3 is TGTGCCAGTAGTATATCGGTAGCGGGAGCTTTTTACAATGAGCAGTTCTTC. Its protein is CASSISVAGAFYNEQFF.

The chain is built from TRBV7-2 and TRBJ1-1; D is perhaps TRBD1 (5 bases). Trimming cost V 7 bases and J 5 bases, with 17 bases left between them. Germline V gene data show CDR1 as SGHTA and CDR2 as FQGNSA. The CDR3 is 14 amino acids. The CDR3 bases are TGTGCCAGCACCTCGAGAGGGGCTGAAACTGAAGCTTTCTTT. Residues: CASTSRGAETEAFF.

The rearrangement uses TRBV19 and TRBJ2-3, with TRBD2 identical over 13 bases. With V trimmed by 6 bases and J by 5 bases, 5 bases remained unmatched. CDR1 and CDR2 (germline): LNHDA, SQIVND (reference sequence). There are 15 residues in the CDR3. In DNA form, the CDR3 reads TGTGCCAGTAGGCGGACTAGCGGGAGAGTAGATACGCAGTATTTT. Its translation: CASRRTSGRVDTQYF.

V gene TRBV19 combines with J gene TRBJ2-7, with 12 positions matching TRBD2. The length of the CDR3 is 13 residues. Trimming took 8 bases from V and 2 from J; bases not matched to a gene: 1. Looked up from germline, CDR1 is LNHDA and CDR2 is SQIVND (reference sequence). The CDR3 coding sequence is TGTGCCAGTGCTAGCGGGAGGGCCTACGAGCAGTACTTC. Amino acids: CASASGRAYEQYF.

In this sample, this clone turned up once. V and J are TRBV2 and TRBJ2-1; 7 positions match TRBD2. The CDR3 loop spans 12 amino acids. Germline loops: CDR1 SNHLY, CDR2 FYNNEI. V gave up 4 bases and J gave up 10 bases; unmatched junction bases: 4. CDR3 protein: CASSALAEEQFF. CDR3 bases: TGTGCCAGCAGTGCTCTAGCGGAAGAGCAGTTCTTC. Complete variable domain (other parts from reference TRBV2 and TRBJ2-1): EPEVTQTPSHQVTQMGQEVILRCVPISNHLYFYWYRQILGQKVEFLVSFYNNEISEKSEIFDDQFSVERPDGSNFTLKIRSTKLEDSAMYFCASSALAEEQFFGPGTRLTVL.

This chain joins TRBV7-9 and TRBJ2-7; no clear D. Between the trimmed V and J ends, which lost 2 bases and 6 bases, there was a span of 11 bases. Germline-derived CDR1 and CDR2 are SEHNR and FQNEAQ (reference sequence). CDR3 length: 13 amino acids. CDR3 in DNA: TGTGCCAGCAGCTTACTTCCGCGTCCCGAGCAGTACTTC. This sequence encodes CASSLLPRPEQYF.

CDR3: CAWPASGSYNEQFF. CDR3 in DNA: TGTGCCTGGCCCGCTAGCGGCTCCTACAATGAGCAGTTCTTC. The V gene is TRBV30, the J gene TRBJ2-1, with 7 bases that match TRBD2. This CDR3 has 14 amino acids. Germline assignment: CDR1 GTSNPN and CDR2 SVGIG (reference sequence). The junction had 4 bases not matched to a gene; V was cut back by 5 bases and J by 0 bases. The variable domain in full, with the rest retrieved from reference TRBV30 and TRBJ2-1, is SQTIHQWPATLVQPVGSPLSLECTVEGTSNPNLYWYRQAAGRGLQLLFYSVGIGQISSEVPQNLSASRPQDRQFILSSKKLLLSDSGFYLCAWPASGSYNEQFFGPGTRLTVL.

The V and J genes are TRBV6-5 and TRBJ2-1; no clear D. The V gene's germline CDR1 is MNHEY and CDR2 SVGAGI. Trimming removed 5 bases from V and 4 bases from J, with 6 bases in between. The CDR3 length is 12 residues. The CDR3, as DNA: TGTGCCAGCAGTACAGAATACAATGAGCAGTTCTTC. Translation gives CASSTEYNEQFF.

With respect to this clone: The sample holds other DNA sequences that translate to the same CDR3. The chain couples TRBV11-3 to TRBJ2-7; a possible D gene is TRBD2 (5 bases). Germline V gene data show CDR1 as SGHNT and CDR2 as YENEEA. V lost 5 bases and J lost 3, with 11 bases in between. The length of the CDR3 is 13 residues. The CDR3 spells CASSLAGDYEQYF. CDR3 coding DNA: TGTGCCAGCAGCCTAGCTGGGGACTACGAGCAGTACTTC.